The next 9 T cell receptor beta chains were all read from a single sample in a study of blood T cells in healthy people across ages. It was with a sample-barcoded 5' primer and a J-beta primer mix that a second PCR of about 6 to 11 cycles was run. TCRdb fed the 5' RACE reads into MiXCR, producing one record per CDR3 protein. The sample lists around 1,000,000 distinct CDR3 sequences; roughly 24% were seen once. These data are also associated with another study on T cells of mothers and their children.

What was sequenced was blood. All receptors come from a girl aged 2-15 years in good health.

This chain joins TRBV9 and TRBJ1-4, with 10 bases identical to TRBD1. This CDR3 has 15 residues. Germline V gene sequence: CDR1 SGDLS, CDR2 YYNGEE. V lost 0 bases to trimming and J lost 6 bases; unmatched junction nucleotides: 2. The chain's CDR3 is CASSVEGTGDEKLFF. The CDR3, as DNA: TGTGCCAGCAGCGTAGAGGGGACAGGGGATGAAAAACTGTTTTTT.

The table lists this clonotype with a few counts. The V call is TRBV27, the J call TRBJ2-1; tentatively, D is TRBD2 (6 bases). The CDR3 loop spans 14 amino acids. Germline V gene data show CDR1 as MNHEY and CDR2 as SMNVEV (reference sequence). V shed 8 bases and J shed 9 bases, with 20 bases lying between them. The CDR3 DNA reads TGTGCCAGCTCAGGTGGTACTAGCCGGGGTGAGCAGTTCTTC. It specifies CASSGGTSRGEQFF.

The chain is built from TRBV29-1 and TRBJ1-1; the D gene is possibly TRBD1 (5 bases). This CDR3 comprises 13 residues. The V gene's germline CDR1 is SQVTM and CDR2 ANQGSEA. V was pared by 8 bases and J by 2 bases, with 15 bases between. DNA of the CDR3: TGCAGCTCCATGGGGCAGTACAACACTGAAGCTTTCTTT. Protein sequence: CSSMGQYNTEAFF.

With regard to this clonotype: The junction departs from germline at one end; a sequencing error may be responsible. DNA for the CDR3: TGCGCCAGCAGCGCCTTAGCGGGAGGCTCCACAGATACGCAGTATTTT. As protein: CASSALAGGSTDTQYF. J is TRBJ2-3 and V is TRBV7-3; 10 bases align to TRBD2. Germline V gives CDR1 SGHTA, CDR2 FQGTGA. CDR3 size: 16 residues.

This clonotype was picked up a small number of times. V is TRBV12-3 or TRBV12-4 and J is TRBJ2-3; 7 nucleotides agree with TRBD2. V lost 7 bases to trimming and J lost 2 bases; unmatched junction nucleotides: 15. The CDR3 contains 17 residues. The CDR3 region has the DNA TGTGCCAGCACCCCGGTTTGGTCTAGCGGAAACACAGATACGCAGTATTTT. It translates to CASTPVWSSGNTDTQYF.

As for this clonotype: This sequence may be a read error, since a much larger clone differs from it by one base. The rearrangement links TRBV7-9 to TRBJ2-7; no definite D call. V lost 3 bases to trimming and J lost 2 bases, with 20 bases between them. Germline loops: CDR1 SEHNR, CDR2 FQNEAQ (reference sequence). This CDR3 is 17 amino acids long. The CDR3 sequence: CASSFRPLDGDPYEQYF. The CDR3 coding sequence is TGTGCCAGCAGCTTCCGCCCTTTGGACGGAGATCCCTACGAGCAGTACTTC.

The chain uses TRBV11-3 and TRBJ1-1, with 7 bases aligning to TRBD1. Germline CDR1 is SGHNT and CDR2 is YENEEA. V gave up 3 bases and J gave up 1 base; unmatched junction bases: 5. The CDR3 extends over 15 amino acids. The CDR3 nucleotides read TGTGCCAGCAGCTTCTCCGGGACAGAGAACACTGAAGCTTTCTTT. This translates into CASSFSGTENTEAFF.

J is TRBJ2-5 and V is TRBV12-3 or TRBV12-4, with D perhaps TRBD2 (5 bases). Trimming cost V 2 bases and J 5 bases, with 12 bases left between them. The CDR3 is 14 amino acids. CDR3 protein: CASSLLVPGETQYF. Written as DNA, the CDR3 is TGTGCCAGCAGTTTACTAGTCCCGGGGGAGACCCAGTACTTC.

There are a few counts of this clonotype. The chain links TRBV3-1 to TRBJ2-5, with 9 bases fitting TRBD2. The junction had 13 bases not matched to a gene; V was cut back by 6 bases and J by 5 bases. The length of the CDR3 is 16 residues. Looked up from germline, CDR1 is LGHDT and CDR2 is YNNKEL (reference sequence). CDR3 region: CASSRPVAGAKETQYF. CDR3 in DNA: TGTGCCAGCAGTCGTCCTGTAGCGGGAGCTAAGGAGACCCAGTACTTC.